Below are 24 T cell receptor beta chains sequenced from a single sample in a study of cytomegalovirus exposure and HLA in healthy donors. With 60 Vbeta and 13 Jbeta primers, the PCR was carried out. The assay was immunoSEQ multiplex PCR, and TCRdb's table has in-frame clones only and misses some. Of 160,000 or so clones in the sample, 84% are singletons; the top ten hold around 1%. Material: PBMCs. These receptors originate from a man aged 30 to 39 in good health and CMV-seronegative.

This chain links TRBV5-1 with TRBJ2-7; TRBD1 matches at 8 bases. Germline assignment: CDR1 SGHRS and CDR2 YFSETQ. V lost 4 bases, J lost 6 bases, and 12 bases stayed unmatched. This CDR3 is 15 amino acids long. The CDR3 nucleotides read TGCGCCAGCAGCATTGGACAGGGCCTAGGAATCGAGCAGTACTTC. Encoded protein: CASSIGQGLGIEQYF.

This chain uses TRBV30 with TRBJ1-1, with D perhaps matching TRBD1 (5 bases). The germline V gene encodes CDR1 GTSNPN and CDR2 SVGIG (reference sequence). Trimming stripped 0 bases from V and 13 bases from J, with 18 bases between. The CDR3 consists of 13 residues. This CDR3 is CAWSVLGPSPLFF. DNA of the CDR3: TGTGCCTGGAGTGTACTGGGGCCCTCCCCTCTTTTCTTT.

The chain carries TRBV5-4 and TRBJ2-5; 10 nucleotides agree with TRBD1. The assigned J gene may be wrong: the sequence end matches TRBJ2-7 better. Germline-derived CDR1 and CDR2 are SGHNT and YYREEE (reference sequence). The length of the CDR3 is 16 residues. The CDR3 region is CASSLGWTGGFFEQYF. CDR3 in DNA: TGTGCCAGCAGCTTGGGGTGGACAGGGGGTTTCTTCGAGCAGTACTTC.

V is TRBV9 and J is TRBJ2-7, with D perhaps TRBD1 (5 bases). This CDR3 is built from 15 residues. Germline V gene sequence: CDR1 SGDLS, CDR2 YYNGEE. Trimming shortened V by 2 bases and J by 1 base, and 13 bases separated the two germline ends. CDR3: CASSVDDSNSYEQYF. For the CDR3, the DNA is TGTGCCAGCAGCGTTGATGACAGCAATTCCTACGAGCAGTACTTC.

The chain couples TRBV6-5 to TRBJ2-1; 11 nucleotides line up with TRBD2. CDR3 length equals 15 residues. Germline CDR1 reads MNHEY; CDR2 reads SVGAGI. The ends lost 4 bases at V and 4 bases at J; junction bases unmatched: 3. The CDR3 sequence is CASSWGLAAYNEQFF. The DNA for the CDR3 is TGTGCCAGCAGTTGGGGACTAGCGGCTTACAATGAGCAGTTCTTC.

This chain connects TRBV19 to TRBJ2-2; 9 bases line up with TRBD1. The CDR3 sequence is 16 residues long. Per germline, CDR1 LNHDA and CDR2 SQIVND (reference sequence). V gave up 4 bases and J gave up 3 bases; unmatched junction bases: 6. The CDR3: CASSSSGQGYTGELFF. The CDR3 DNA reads TGTGCCAGTAGTAGTTCGGGACAGGGATACACCGGGGAGCTGTTTTTT.

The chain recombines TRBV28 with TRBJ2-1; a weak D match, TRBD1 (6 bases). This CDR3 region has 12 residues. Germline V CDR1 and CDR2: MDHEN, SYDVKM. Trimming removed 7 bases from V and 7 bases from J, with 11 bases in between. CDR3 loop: CASTGDTNEQFF. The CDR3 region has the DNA TGTGCCAGCACAGGGGACACAAATGAGCAGTTCTTC.

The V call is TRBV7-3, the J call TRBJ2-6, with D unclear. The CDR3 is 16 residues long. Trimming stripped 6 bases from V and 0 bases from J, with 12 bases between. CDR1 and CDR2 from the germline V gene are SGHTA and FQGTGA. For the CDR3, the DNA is TGTGCCAGCAGAGGAGACGGATACTCTGGGGCCAACGTCCTGACTTTC. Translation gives CASRGDGYSGANVLTF. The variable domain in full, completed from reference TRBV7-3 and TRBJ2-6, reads GAGVSQTPSNKVTEKGKYVELRCDPISGHTALYWYRQSLGQGPEFLIYFQGTGAADDSGLPNDRFFAVRPEGSVSTLKIQRTERGDSAVYLCASRGDGYSGANVLTFGAGSRLTVL.

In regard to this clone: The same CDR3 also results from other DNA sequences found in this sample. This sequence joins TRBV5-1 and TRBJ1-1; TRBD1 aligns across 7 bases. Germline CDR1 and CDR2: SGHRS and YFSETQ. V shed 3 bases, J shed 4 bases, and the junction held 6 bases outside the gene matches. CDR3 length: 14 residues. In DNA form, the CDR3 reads TGCGCCAGCAGCTCAGGACCAGGGGGCACTGAAGCTTTCTTT. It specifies CASSSGPGGTEAFF.

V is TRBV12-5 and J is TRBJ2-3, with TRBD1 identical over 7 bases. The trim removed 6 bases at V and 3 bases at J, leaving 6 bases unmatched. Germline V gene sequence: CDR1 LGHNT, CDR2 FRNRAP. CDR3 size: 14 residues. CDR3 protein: CASGLGQKTDTQYF. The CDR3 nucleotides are TGTGCTAGTGGGCTGGGACAGAAGACAGATACGCAGTATTTT. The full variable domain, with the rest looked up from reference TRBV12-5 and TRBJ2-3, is DARVTQTPRHKVTEMGQEVTMRCQPILGHNTVFWYRQTMMQGLELLAYFRNRAPLDDSGMPKDRFSAEMPDATLATLKIQPSEPRDSAVYFCASGLGQKTDTQYFGPGTRLTVL.

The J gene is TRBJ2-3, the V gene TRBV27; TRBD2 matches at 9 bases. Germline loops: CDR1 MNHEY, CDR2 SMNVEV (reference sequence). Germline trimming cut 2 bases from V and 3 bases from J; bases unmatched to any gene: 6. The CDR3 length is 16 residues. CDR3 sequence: CASSLTAGGPTDTQYF. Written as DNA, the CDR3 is TGTGCCAGCAGTTTAACGGCGGGGGGGCCTACAGATACGCAGTATTTT.

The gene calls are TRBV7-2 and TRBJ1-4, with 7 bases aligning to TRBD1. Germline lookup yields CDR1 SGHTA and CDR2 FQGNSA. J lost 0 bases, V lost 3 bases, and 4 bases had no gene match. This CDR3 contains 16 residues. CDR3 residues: CASSLGQGATNEKLFF. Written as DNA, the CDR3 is TGTGCCAGCAGCTTGGGCCAGGGGGCAACTAATGAAAAACTGTTTTTT.

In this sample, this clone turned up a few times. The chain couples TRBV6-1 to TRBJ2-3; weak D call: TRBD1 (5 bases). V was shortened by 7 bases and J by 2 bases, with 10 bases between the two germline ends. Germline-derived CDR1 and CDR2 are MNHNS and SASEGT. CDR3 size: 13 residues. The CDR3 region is CASTAGITDTQYF. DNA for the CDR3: TGTGCCAGCACCGCAGGGATCACAGATACGCAGTATTTT.

The CDR3 here is CASSQAGFSNYGYTF. For the CDR3, the DNA is TGCGCCAGCAGCCAAGCGGGATTCTCTAACTATGGCTACACCTTC. The chain employs TRBV4-1 and TRBJ1-2; D ambiguous. The CDR3 loop spans 15 amino acids. V shed 1 base and J shed 0 bases, with 9 bases lying between them. The germline V gene has CDR1 MGHRA and CDR2 YSYEKL.

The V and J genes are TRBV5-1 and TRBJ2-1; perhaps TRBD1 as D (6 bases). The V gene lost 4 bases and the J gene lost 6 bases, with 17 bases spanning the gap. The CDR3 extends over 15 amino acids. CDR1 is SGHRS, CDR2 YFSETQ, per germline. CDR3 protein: CASSQTVTGRNEQFF. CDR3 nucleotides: TGCGCCAGCAGCCAGACGGTGACAGGCCGCAATGAGCAGTTCTTC.

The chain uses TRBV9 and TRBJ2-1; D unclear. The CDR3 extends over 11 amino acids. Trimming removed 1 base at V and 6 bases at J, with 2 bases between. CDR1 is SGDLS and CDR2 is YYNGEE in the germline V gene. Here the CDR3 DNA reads TGTGCCAGCAGCGTACTCAATGAGCAGTTCTTC. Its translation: CASSVLNEQFF.

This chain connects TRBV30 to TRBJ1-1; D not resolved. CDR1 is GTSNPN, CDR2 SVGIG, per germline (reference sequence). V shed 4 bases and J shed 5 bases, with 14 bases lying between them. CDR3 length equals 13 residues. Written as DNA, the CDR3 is TGTGCCTGGACCACGCGCGGGGAAACTGAAGCTTTCTTT. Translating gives CAWTTRGETEAFF.

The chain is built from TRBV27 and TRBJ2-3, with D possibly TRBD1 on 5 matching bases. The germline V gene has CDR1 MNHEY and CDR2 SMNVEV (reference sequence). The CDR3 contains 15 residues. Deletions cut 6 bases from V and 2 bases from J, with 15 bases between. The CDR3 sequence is CASSDRLFNTDTQYF. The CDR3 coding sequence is TGTGCCAGCAGCGACAGACTTTTTAACACAGATACGCAGTATTTT.

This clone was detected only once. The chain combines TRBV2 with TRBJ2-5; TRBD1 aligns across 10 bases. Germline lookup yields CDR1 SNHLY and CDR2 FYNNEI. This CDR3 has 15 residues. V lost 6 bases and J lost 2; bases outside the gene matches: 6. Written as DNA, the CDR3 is TGTGCCAGCAGAAGACAGGGGGCAACACAAGAGACCCAGTACTTC. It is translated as CASRRQGATQETQYF.

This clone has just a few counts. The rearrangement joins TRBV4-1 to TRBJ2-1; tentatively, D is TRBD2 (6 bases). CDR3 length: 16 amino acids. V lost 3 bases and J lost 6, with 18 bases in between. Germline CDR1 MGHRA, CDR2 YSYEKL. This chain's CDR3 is CASSHARDPLTNEQFF. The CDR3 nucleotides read TGCGCCAGCAGCCATGCGCGGGACCCCCTTACCAATGAGCAGTTCTTC.

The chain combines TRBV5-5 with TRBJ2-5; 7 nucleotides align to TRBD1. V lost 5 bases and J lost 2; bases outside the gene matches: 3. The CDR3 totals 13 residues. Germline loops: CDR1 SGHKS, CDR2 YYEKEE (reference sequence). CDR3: CASRLGQQETQYF. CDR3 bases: TGTGCCAGCAGACTGGGACAGCAAGAGACCCAGTACTTC.

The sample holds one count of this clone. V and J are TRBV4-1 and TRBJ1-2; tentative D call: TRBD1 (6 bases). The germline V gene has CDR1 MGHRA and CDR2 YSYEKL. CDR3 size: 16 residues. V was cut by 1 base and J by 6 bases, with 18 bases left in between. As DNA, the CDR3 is TGCGCCAGCAGCCAAGTCTTATACAGGGAAGTGGATGGCTACACCTTC. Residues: CASSQVLYREVDGYTF.

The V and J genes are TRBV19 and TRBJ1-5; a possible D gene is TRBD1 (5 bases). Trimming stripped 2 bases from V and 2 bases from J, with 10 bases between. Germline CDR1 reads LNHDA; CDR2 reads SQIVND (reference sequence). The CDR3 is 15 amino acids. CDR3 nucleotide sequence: TGTGCCAGTAGTATATCCGACAGTCGCAATCAGCCCCAGCATTTT. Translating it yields CASSISDSRNQPQHF.

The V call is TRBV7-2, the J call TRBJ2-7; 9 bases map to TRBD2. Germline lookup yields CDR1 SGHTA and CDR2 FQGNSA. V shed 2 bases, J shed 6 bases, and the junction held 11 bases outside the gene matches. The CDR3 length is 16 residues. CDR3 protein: CASSLYASGVRGEQYF. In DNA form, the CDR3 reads TGTGCCAGCAGCTTATACGCTAGCGGGGTGAGAGGCGAGCAGTACTTC.